Following are 30 T cell receptor beta chains from one sample sequenced in a study of blood T cell repertoires in COVID-19. Produced via immunoSEQ multiplex PCR; TCRdb's table is partial and in-frame only. The repertoire consists of a few hundred thousand clones, with around 89% occurring once and the leading ten covering roughly 0.8%. Sequencing was done on a sample of peripheral blood. Receptors originate from a young man with acute or convalescent COVID-19.

The V call is TRBV18, the J call TRBJ1-2; D unclear. V shed 1 base and J shed 4 bases, with 7 bases lying between them. CDR1 is KGHSH and CDR2 is LQKENI in the germline V gene. CDR3 size: 13 residues. The DNA of the CDR3 is TGTGCCAGCTCACCACGGGGAGGCTATGGCTACACCTTC. Amino acid sequence: CASSPRGGYGYTF. Together with reference TRBV18 and TRBJ1-2, the CDR3 gives the full variable domain: NAGVMQNPRHLVRRRGQEARLRCSPMKGHSHVYWYRQLPEEGLKFMVYLQKENIIDESGMPKERFSAEFPKEGPSILRIQQVVRGDSAAYFCASSPRGGYGYTFGSGTRLTVV.

J is TRBJ2-7 and V is TRBV7-9; TRBD1 agrees at 7 bases. The germline gives CDR1 SEHNR, CDR2 FQNEAQ (reference sequence). This CDR3 has 15 residues. With 3 bases clipped from V and 1 base from J, the junction kept 6 bases outside the gene matches. The CDR3, as DNA: TGTGCCAGCAGCTTCGACAGGGTACCGTCCTACGAGCAGTACTTC. Amino acid sequence: CASSFDRVPSYEQYF.

The V call is TRBV11-3, the J call TRBJ2-1, with TRBD2 identical over 11 bases. The CDR3 is 17 residues long. The germline CDR1 and CDR2 sequences are SGHNT and YENEEA. V dropped 4 bases and J dropped 7; count of bases not matched to a gene: 12. The CDR3 bases are TGTGCCAGCAGCTCCTCCGGGACTAGCGGAGGAAGGAATGAGCAGTTCTTC. It is translated as CASSSSGTSGGRNEQFF.

The gene calls are TRBV21-1 and TRBJ2-2; the DNA was not compared with TRBD1, the D call given in the table. TRBV21-1 is noted as a pseudogene. The CDR3 runs 19 residues. CDR3 DNA sequence: TGTGCCAGCAGCAAACCCCCCTCACCATCGAACAGGAACACCGGGGAGCTGTTTTTT. This translates into CASSKPPSPSNRNTGELFF.

The chain has TRBV5-1 and TRBJ2-7, with D maybe TRBD1 (5 bases). V was pared by 0 bases and J by 4 bases, with 14 bases between. CDR1 SGHRS and CDR2 YFSETQ come from the germline V gene. CDR3 length equals 15 residues. This chain's CDR3 is CASSLGGQGGYEQYF. The CDR3 DNA follows: TGCGCCAGCAGCTTGGGCGGTCAGGGTGGTTACGAGCAGTACTTC.

This clone appeared a single time. The chain joins TRBV25-1 to TRBJ2-1, with D possibly being TRBD1 (5 bases). V was cut by 5 bases and J by 0 bases, with 14 bases left in between. Germline V lookup: CDR1 MGHDK, CDR2 SYGVNS. The CDR3 is 16 amino acids. The CDR3 loop reads CASSSRTLSSYNEQFF. In DNA, the CDR3 is TGTGCCAGCAGTTCTAGGACATTGAGCTCCTACAATGAGCAGTTCTTC. Based on the CDR3 plus reference TRBV25-1 and TRBJ2-1, the full variable domain is EADIYQTPRYLVIGTGKKITLECSQTMGHDKMYWYQQDPGMELHLIHYSYGVNSTEKGDLSSESTVSRIRTEHFPLTLESARPSHTSQYLCASSSRTLSSYNEQFFGPGTRLTVL.

V is TRBV5-1 and J is TRBJ1-4; no clear D. Germline CDR1 SGHRS, CDR2 YFSETQ. This CDR3 contains 14 residues. V lost 4 bases to trimming and J lost 8 bases, with 15 bases between them. In DNA, the CDR3 is TGCGCCAGCAGCCTGGAGAGGGTTGGGGAAAAACTGTTTTTT. Protein: CASSLERVGEKLFF.

This rearrangement joins TRBV6-6 to TRBJ2-3, with TRBD2 matching 11 bases. Looked up from germline, CDR1 is MNHNY and CDR2 is SVGAGI (reference sequence). J was trimmed by 0 bases and V by 5 bases; bases with no gene match: 7. The CDR3 has 17 amino acids. CDR3 residues: CASSPPGLADSTDTQYF. The CDR3 coding sequence is TGTGCCAGCAGTCCTCCGGGACTAGCGGACAGCACAGATACGCAGTATTTT.

This rearrangement joins TRBV28 to TRBJ2-1; 11 bases map to TRBD2. J gave up 8 bases and V 3 bases, and 3 bases lay outside the gene matches. Germline V gives CDR1 MDHEN, CDR2 SYDVKM. CDR3 length: 14 residues. The CDR3 region has the DNA TGTGCCAGCAGTTTGGTAGCGGGAGGGCATGAGCAGTTCTTC. Its translation is CASSLVAGGHEQFF. Full variable domain (missing parts from reference TRBV28 and TRBJ2-1): DVKVTQSSRYLVKRTGEKVFLECVQDMDHENMFWYRQDPGLGLRLIYFSYDVKMKEKGDIPEGYSVSREKKERFSLILESASTNQTSMYLCASSLVAGGHEQFFGPGTRLTVL.

The chain is built from TRBV15 and TRBJ1-2; D might be TRBD1 (5 bases). The CDR3 runs to 14 residues. Per the germline V gene, CDR1 is LNHNV and CDR2 is YYDKDF (reference sequence). V was trimmed by 1 base and J by 8 bases, leaving 14 bases between them. Here the CDR3 DNA reads TGTGCCACCAGCAGAGGTCAGGGTGGTCGGGGCTACACCTTC. Its translation is CATSRGQGGRGYTF.

J is TRBJ1-1 and V is TRBV5-4; D remains ambiguous. CDR3 size: 14 residues. CDR1 and CDR2 (germline): SGHNT, YYREEE (reference sequence). V gave up 4 bases and J gave up 6 bases, with 16 bases separating them. For the CDR3, the DNA is TGTGCCAGCAGCCCCTCGGGGTGGCGGCCTGAAGCTTTCTTT. Encoded protein: CASSPSGWRPEAFF.

The V call is TRBV15, the J call TRBJ1-5; 9 bases align to TRBD1. After removal of 5 bases from V and 1 base from J, the junction contained 6 bases not matched to a gene. The CDR3 totals 16 residues. Germline V gene data show CDR1 as LNHNV and CDR2 as YYDKDF (reference sequence). CDR3 nucleotides: TGTGCCACCAGCTCCGGACAGGGGAGAAGCAATCAGCCCCAGCATTTT. Translating gives CATSSGQGRSNQPQHF.

V usage is TRBV6-4 and J usage is TRBJ1-3; D is perhaps TRBD1 (6 bases). Between the trimmed V and J ends, which lost 3 bases and 4 bases, there was a span of 7 bases. There are 13 residues in the CDR3. Germline-derived CDR1 and CDR2 are MRHNA and SNTAGT. The chain's CDR3 is CASSEDRGNTIYF. As DNA, the CDR3 is TGTGCCAGCAGTGAAGACAGGGGAAACACCATATATTTT.

CDR3 in DNA: TGTGCCAGCAGACTAGTCGATGAGCAGTTCTTC. This translates into CASRLVDEQFF. The chain employs TRBV12-3 or TRBV12-4 and TRBJ2-1; TRBD2 is a possible D gene (5 bases). V lost 6 bases and J 8 bases, leaving 8 bases between the germline ends. CDR3 length: 11 residues.

This chain uses TRBV7-2 with TRBJ2-3; maybe TRBD2 (5 bases). The CDR3 covers 16 residues. The V end lost 0 bases, the J end lost 2 bases, and 12 bases lay between the germline ends. Germline assignment: CDR1 SGHTA and CDR2 FQGNSA. The CDR3, as DNA: TGTGCCAGCAGCTTAGCGGGCGGGTGGGCCACAGATACGCAGTATTTT. As protein: CASSLAGGWATDTQYF.

The chain employs TRBV7-3 and TRBJ2-3; 9 bases agree with TRBD2. Germline V lookup: CDR1 SGHTA, CDR2 FQGTGA. This CDR3 is 15 amino acids long. V dropped 4 bases and J dropped 10; count of bases not matched to a gene: 12. The CDR3 region is CASSSYPGAGGSQYF. In nucleotides, the CDR3 is TGTGCCAGCAGCTCATACCCGGGGGCGGGAGGGTCGCAGTATTTT.

The chain recombines TRBV28 with TRBJ2-7, with TRBD1 matching over 7 bases. This CDR3 comprises 14 residues. Germline-derived CDR1 and CDR2 are MDHEN and SYDVKM. V shed 4 bases, J shed 2 bases, and the junction held 5 bases outside the gene matches. DNA of the CDR3: TGTGCCAGCAGTTCAGGGGGTCAGGCCTACGAGCAGTACTTC. It specifies CASSSGGQAYEQYF.

The V and J genes are TRBV30 and TRBJ1-5; D gene ambiguous. From germline, CDR1 is GTSNPN and CDR2 SVGIG (reference sequence). The CDR3 totals 15 residues. Trimming cost V 2 bases and J 1 base, with 12 bases left between them. DNA for the CDR3: TGTGCCTGGAGTTATGGTTTCCTAAGCAATCAGCCCCAGCATTTT. Its protein is CAWSYGFLSNQPQHF. Combining the CDR3 with reference TRBV30 and TRBJ1-5 gives the whole variable domain SQTIHQWPATLVQPVGSPLSLECTVEGTSNPNLYWYRQAAGRGLQLLFYSVGIGQISSEVPQNLSASRPQDRQFILSSKKLLLSDSGFYLCAWSYGFLSNQPQHFGDGTRLSIL.

This clone was observed a single time. This chain uses TRBV19 with TRBJ2-1; the match to TRBD1 covers 9 bases. Trimming cost V 3 bases and J 6 bases; bases outside gene matches: 9. This CDR3 region has 16 residues. Germline V gene sequence: CDR1 LNHDA, CDR2 SQIVND (reference sequence). DNA for the CDR3: TGTGCCAGTAGTATCGCACGTGACAGGGGGGGCAATGAGCAGTTCTTC. This codes for CASSIARDRGGNEQFF.

DNA of the CDR3: TGTGCCAGCAGCTTGTTAACGGCGGCGGGCAGCGGGAACACCATATATTTT. Its protein is CASSLLTAAGSGNTIYF. J is TRBJ1-3 and V is TRBV5-6; the D is unclear. The V end lost 1 base, the J end lost 7 bases, and 21 bases lay between the germline ends. This CDR3 region has 17 residues. Germline V gene data show CDR1 as SGHDT and CDR2 as YYEEEE.

V and J are TRBV25-1 and TRBJ1-1; TRBD1 agrees at 8 bases. The CDR3 length is 12 residues. CDR1 is MGHDK, CDR2 SYGVNS, per germline. With 5 bases clipped from V and 5 bases from J, the junction kept 1 base outside the gene matches. The CDR3 DNA follows: TGTGCCAGCAGTTACAGGGGGACTGAAGCTTTCTTT. Translation: CASSYRGTEAFF.

This chain links TRBV2 with TRBJ2-7; D uncertain. Trimming took 7 bases from V and 0 from J, leaving 7 bases between them. The CDR3 totals 12 residues. Germline assignment: CDR1 SNHLY and CDR2 FYNNEI. As DNA, the CDR3 is TGTGCCAGCAAAGCGACCTCCTACGAGCAGTACTTC. It codes for CASKATSYEQYF. Filled out from reference TRBV2 and TRBJ2-7, the complete variable domain reads EPEVTQTPSHQVTQMGQEVILRCVPISNHLYFYWYRQILGQKVEFLVSFYNNEISEKSEIFDDQFSVERPDGSNFTLKIRSTKLEDSAMYFCASKATSYEQYFGPGTRLTVT.

Of note for this clone: This specimen includes other DNA sequences encoding the same CDR3. The chain couples TRBV19 to TRBJ1-1; 7 nucleotides line up with TRBD1. The length of the CDR3 is 12 residues. V lost 9 bases and J lost 3; bases outside the gene matches: 4. The germline CDR1 and CDR2 sequences are LNHDA and SQIVND (reference sequence). The CDR3: CASRDRDTEAFF. The CDR3 DNA follows: TGTGCCAGCCGGGACAGAGACACTGAAGCTTTCTTT.

The chain carries TRBV24-1 and TRBJ1-2; tentatively, D is TRBD1 (6 bases). Germline CDR1 KGHDR, CDR2 SFDVKD. V lost 4 bases and J 3 bases, leaving 11 bases between the germline ends. The CDR3 loop spans 14 amino acids. CDR3 amino acids: CATSDLRTDYGYTF. CDR3 nucleotide sequence: TGTGCCACCAGTGACCTGCGGACAGACTATGGCTACACCTTC.

The genes are TRBV12-3 or TRBV12-4 and TRBJ1-5, with D hard to call. The CDR3 covers 13 residues. CDR3 residues: CASSRVNNQPQHF. CDR3 in DNA: TGTGCTAGCTCTCGGGTGAACAATCAGCCCCAGCATTTT.

To note about this clone: Other DNA variants within this sample encode the same CDR3. The rearrangement joins TRBV5-4 to TRBJ1-2, with 7 bases fitting TRBD1. The trim removed 4 bases at V and 0 bases at J, leaving 3 bases unmatched. This CDR3 spans 14 amino acids. CDR1 and CDR2 (germline): SGHNT, YYREEE (reference sequence). CDR3 in amino acids: CASSLGTANYGYTF. The CDR3 coding sequence is TGTGCCAGCAGCCTAGGGACAGCTAACTATGGCTACACCTTC.

The chain joins TRBV27 to TRBJ1-5; no reliable D call. Per the germline V gene, CDR1 is MNHEY and CDR2 is SMNVEV (reference sequence). CDR3 length: 12 amino acids. Trimming shortened V by 8 bases and J by 0 bases, and 5 bases separated the two germline ends. The chain's CDR3 is CASPYSNQPQHF. CDR3 DNA: TGTGCCAGCCCTTATAGCAATCAGCCCCAGCATTTT.

The V and J genes are TRBV5-4 and TRBJ2-2, with D maybe TRBD2 (5 bases). The ends were cut back, 5 bases at V and 4 bases at J, with 9 bases in the middle. The CDR3 is 13 residues long. The germline V gene encodes CDR1 SGHNT and CDR2 YYREEE (reference sequence). Here the CDR3 DNA reads TGTGCCAGCAGGAGACGGGGCACCGGGGAGCTGTTTTTT. Protein product: CASRRRGTGELFF.

The chain recombines TRBV7-9 with TRBJ2-7; 7 nucleotides line up with TRBD2. Germline V gene sequence: CDR1 SEHNR, CDR2 FQNEAQ (reference sequence). The CDR3 loop spans 13 amino acids. V gave up 5 bases and J gave up 7 bases; unmatched junction bases: 8. CDR3 sequence: CASSDYRGVEQYF. The CDR3 nucleotides are TGTGCCAGCAGCGACTACCGGGGGGTGGAGCAGTACTTC.

The V call is TRBV28, the J call TRBJ1-1; D is unclear. This CDR3 comprises 14 residues. Germline V gene sequence: CDR1 MDHEN, CDR2 SYDVKM. Trimming took off 3 bases at V and 5 bases at J, with 13 bases between the two ends. The CDR3 DNA is TGTGCCAGCAGTTTGTCCAGTGAGAGGACTGAAGCTTTCTTT. Translation gives CASSLSSERTEAFF.